One and the same sample provided the 2 T cell receptor beta chains below, sequenced in a study of blood T cell repertoires in COVID-19. Libraries were prepared by immunoSEQ multiplex PCR; TCRdb keeps only in-frame clonotypes and omits some of them. The repertoire has under 200,000 clones, about 86% of them found once; the top ten carry approximately 11%. The source material was peripheral blood. The receptors shown here come from a woman aged 55-70 years with COVID-19, enrolled during active disease.

The genes are TRBV28 and TRBJ1-2; 7 bases map to TRBD1. The CDR3 is 15 amino acids. The trim removed 2 bases at V and 2 bases at J, leaving 5 bases unmatched. The germline V gene has CDR1 MDHEN and CDR2 SYDVKM. The chain's CDR3 is CASSLPMGQNYGYTF. Here the CDR3 DNA reads TGTGCCAGCAGTTTACCCATGGGACAGAACTATGGCTACACCTTC.

This chain connects TRBV29-1 to TRBJ1-1; the D gene is possibly TRBD1 (6 bases). Germline V CDR1 and CDR2: SQVTM, ANQGSEA. This CDR3 has 10 amino acids. Trimming removed 6 bases from V and 8 bases from J, with 10 bases in between. CDR3 DNA sequence: TGCAGCGTGGACAGCTCAGAAGCTTTCTTT. Amino acid sequence: CSVDSSEAFF.